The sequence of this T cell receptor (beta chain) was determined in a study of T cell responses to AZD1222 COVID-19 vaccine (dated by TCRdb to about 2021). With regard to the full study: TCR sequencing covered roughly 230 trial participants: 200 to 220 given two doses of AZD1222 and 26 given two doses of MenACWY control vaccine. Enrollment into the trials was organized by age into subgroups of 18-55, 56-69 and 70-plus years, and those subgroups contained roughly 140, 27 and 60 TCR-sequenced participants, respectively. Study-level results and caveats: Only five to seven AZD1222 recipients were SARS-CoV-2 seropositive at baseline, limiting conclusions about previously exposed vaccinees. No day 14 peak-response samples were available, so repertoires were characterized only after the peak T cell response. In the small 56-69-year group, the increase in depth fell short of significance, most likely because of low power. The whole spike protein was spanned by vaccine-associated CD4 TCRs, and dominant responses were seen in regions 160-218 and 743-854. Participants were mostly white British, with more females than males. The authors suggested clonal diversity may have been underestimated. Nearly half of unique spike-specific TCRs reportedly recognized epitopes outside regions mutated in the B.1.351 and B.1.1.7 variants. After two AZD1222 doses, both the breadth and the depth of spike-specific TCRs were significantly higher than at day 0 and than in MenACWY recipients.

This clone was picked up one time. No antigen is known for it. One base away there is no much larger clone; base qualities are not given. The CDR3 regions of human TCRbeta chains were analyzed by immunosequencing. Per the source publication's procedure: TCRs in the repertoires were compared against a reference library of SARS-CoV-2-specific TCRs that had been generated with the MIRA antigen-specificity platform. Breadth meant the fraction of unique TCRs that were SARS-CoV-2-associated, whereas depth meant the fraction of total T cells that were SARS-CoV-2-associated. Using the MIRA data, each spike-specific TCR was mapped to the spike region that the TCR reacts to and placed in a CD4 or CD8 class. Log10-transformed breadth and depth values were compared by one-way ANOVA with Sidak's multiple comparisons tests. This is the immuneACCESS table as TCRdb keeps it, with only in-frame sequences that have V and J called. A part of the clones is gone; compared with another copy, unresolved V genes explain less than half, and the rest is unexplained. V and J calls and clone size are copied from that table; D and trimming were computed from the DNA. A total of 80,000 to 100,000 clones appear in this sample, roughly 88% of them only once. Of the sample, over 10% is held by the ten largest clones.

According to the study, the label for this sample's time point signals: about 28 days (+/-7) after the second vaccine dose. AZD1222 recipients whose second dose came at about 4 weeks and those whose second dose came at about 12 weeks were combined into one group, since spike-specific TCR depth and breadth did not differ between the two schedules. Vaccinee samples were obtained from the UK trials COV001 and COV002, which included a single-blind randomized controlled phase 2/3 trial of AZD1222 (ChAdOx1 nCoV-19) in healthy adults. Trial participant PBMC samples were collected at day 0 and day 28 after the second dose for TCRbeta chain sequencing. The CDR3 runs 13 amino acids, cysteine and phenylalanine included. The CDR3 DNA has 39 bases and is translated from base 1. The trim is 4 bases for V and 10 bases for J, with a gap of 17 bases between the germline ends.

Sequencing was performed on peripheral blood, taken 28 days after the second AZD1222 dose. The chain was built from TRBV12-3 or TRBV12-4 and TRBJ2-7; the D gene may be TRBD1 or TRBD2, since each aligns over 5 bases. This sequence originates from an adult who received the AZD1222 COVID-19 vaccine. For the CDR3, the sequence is CASSWGTRDPQYF. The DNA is TGTGCCAGCAGTTGGGGAACCCGGGACCCTCAGTACTTC.